This TCR beta chain was found in a study of T-cell reconstitution after alpha-beta-depleted transplantation in children. This clonotype was counted at least ten times. The antigen remains undetermined. Study-wide findings and caveats: Several hundred rapidly expanded clones from non-depleted graft cells reportedly supplied alpha-beta T cells about two months post-transplant. Surviving recipient T cells and intrathymic progenitors accounted for some patients' high TCRbeta diversity at day 60. T-cell counts and diversity at one year following transplant were attributed mainly to newly produced T cells.

The germline V and J ends were trimmed by 0 bases and 4 bases, with 6 bases remaining between them. The CDR3 spans 13 residues. In germline, CDR1 is LNHNV, CDR2 YYDKDF (reference sequence). During its preparation, the TCRbeta library received unique molecular identifiers. One entry per CDR3 protein, called by TCRdb with MiXCR from the PCR reads. The sample includes about 600,000 distinct CDR3 sequences, 20% to 25% of them seen just once. The receptor was derived from a boy less than two years old who had a stem cell transplant for acute myeloid leukemia, so the T cells may come from the graft donor. This rearrangement joins TRBV15 to TRBJ1-2; D is unclear. Material: PBMCs, mostly from graft donor cells, obtained 360 days after TCRalphabeta/CD19-depleted stem cell transplant. This CDR3 reads CATSRDRSYGYTF. For the CDR3, the DNA is TGTGCCACCAGCAGAGACCGGAGCTATGGCTACACCTTC.